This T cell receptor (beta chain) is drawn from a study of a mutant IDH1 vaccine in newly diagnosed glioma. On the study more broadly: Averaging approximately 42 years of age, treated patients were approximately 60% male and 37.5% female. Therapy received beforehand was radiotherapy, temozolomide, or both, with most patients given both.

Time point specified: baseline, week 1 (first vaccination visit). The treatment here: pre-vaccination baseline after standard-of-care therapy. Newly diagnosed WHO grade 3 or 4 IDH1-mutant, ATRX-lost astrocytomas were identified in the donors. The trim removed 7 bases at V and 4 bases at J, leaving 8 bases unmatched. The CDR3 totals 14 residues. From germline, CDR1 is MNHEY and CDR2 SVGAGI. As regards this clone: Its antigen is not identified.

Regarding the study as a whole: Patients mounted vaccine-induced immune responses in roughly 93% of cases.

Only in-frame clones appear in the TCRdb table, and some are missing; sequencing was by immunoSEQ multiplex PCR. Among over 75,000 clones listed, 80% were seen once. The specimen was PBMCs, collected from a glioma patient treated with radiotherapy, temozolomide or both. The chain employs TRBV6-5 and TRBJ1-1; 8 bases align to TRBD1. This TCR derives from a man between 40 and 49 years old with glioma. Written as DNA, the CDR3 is TGTGCCAGCACCATATCAGGGGGCCCCACTGAAGCTTTCTTT. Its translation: CASTISGGPTEAFF.